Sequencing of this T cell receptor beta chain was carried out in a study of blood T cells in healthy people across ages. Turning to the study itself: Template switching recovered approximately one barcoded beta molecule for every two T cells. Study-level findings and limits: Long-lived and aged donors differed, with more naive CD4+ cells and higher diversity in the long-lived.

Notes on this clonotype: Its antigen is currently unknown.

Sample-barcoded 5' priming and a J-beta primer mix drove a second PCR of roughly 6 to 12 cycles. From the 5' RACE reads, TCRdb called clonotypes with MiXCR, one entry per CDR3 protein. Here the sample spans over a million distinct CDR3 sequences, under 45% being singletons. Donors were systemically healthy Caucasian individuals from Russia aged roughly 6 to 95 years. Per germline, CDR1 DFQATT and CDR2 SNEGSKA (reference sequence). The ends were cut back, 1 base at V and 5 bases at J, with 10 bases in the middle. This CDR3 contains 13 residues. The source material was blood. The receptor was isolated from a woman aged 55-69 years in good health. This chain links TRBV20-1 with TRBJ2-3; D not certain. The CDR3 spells CSARVIGVDTQYF. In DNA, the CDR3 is TGCAGTGCTAGAGTGATTGGCGTAGATACGCAGTATTTT.